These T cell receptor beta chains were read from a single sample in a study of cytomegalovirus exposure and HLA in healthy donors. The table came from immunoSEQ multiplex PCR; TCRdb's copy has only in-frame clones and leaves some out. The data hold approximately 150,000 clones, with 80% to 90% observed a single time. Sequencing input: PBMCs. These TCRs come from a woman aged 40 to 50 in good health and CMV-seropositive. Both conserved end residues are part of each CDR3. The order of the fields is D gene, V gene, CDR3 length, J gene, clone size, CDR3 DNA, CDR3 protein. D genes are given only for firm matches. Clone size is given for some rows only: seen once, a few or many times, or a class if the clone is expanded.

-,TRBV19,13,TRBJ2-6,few,TGTGCCAGTAGTATCAGTGGGGCCAACGTCCTGACTTTC,CASSISGANVLTF
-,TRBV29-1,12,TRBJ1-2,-,TGCAGCGTTGTAACGGACAGAGAGTTGTACACCTTC,CSVVTDRELYTF
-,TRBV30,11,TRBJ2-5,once,TGTGCCTGGAGTAGTGGCGGGGAGCAGTACTTC,CAWSSGGEQYF
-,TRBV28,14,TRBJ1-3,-,TGTGCCAGCAGGACCGGGGGGCCTGGAAACACCATATATTTT,CASRTGGPGNTIYF
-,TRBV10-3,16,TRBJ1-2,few,TGTGCCATCAGTGAGTTTTTGGACAGCCCGAACTATGGCTACACCTTC,CAISEFLDSPNYGYTF
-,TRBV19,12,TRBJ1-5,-,TGTGCCAGTAGTTTCGGGAATCAGCCCCAGCATTTT,CASSFGNQPQHF
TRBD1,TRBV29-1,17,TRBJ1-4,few,TGCAGCGTTGGCCCTCTGGGGACAGGGAGGAGTGGTGAAAAACTGTTTTTT,CSVGPLGTGRSGEKLFF
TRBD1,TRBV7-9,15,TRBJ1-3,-,TGTGCCAGCAGCTTGGAAGGGGGCGGTGGAAACACCATATATTTT,CASSLEGGGGNTIYF
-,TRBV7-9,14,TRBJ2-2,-,TGTGCCAGCTGCCCTTCCGGAGGCACCGGGGAGCTGTTTTTT,CASCPSGGTGELFF
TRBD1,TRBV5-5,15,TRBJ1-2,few,TGTGCCAGCAGCTGGAGGACCGAGGGGGCGGATGGCTACACCTTC,CASSWRTEGADGYTF
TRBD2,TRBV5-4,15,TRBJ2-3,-,TGTGCCAGCAGCTCCATAGCGGGGGGCACAGATACGCAGTATTTT,CASSSIAGGTDTQYF
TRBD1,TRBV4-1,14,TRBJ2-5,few,TGCGCCAGCAGCGGGGGACAGGAGCAAGAGACCCAGTACTTC,CASSGGQEQETQYF
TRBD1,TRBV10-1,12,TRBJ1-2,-,TGCGCCAGCACCAGGGGGGATAATGGCTACACCTTC,CASTRGDNGYTF
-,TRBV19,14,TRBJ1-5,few,TGTGCCAGTAGTATCTCCGGGAGTAGGCAGCCCCAGCATTTT,CASSISGSRQPQHF